The rows below give T cell receptor beta chains drawn from one sample of a study of identical twins' blood T cells. TCRdb used MiXCR to reprocess the 5' RACE reads, holding one entry per CDR3 protein. This repertoire shows roughly 380,000 distinct CDR3 sequences, 28% found once; its top ten account for 6.1%. Specimen: PBMCs. The source of these receptors is a woman between 18 and 55 years old in good health. CDR3s include the opening cysteine and the closing phenylalanine or tryptophan. D genes are given only for firm matches. Size values are once, few and many counts, or a class for expanded clones, and some rows have none.

. many TRBJ1-3 TRBV20-1 TGCAGTGCTCTACCGGCCGGATCTGGAAACACCATATATTTT CSALPAGSGNTIYF
. few TRBJ2-1 TRBV7-9 TGTGCCAGCAGGTCACCGACGGATTACAATGAGCAGTTCTTC CASRSPTDYNEQFF
TRBD1 many TRBJ1-1 TRBV19 TGTGCCAGTAGCGGGACAGAATTTAACACTGAAGCTTTCTTT CASSGTEFNTEAFF
TRBD1 few TRBJ1-2 TRBV7-9 TGTGCCAGCAGCTTTTCGGACAGGGGAATCTATGGCTACACCTTC CASSFSDRGIYGYTF
TRBD2 few TRBJ2-1 TRBV4-3 TGCGCCAGCAGCGGACTAGCGCGTAACTTCAATGAGCAGTTCTTC CASSGLARNFNEQFF
TRBD1 few TRBJ1-1 TRBV29-1 TGCAGCGCGGAGACAGGGGGCGGGACTGAAGCTTTCTTT CSAETGGGTEAFF
. . TRBJ1-4 TRBV5-1 TGCGCCAGCAGCCCCACTGCTGCAACTAATGAAAAACTGTTTTTT CASSPTAATNEKLFF
TRBD1 few TRBJ1-2 TRBV6-6 TGTGCCAGCAGTTGGGACAGGGAGGTATATGGCTACACCTTC CASSWDREVYGYTF
. . TRBJ1-3 TRBV4-1 TGCGCCAGCAGCCAAGTAGATGTGGGATCCGGAAACACCATATATTTT CASSQVDVGSGNTIYF
. . TRBJ2-1 TRBV4-1 TGCGCCAGCAGCCCCAGGACTTCCTACAATGAGCAGTTCTTC CASSPRTSYNEQFF
. . TRBJ2-1 TRBV23-1 TGCGCCAGCAGTCACCTAAGGAGGGGGCCGGAATGCTACAATGAGCAGTTCTTC CASSHLRRGPECYNEQFF
TRBD1 . TRBJ2-2 TRBV27 TGTGCCAGCAGTTTTCCGACAGGGGGCCTTGCCGGGGAGCTGTTTTTT CASSFPTGGLAGELFF
TRBD2 . TRBJ2-7 TRBV2 TGTGCCAGCAGTGTGGGGGGGAACGAGCAGTACTTC CASSVGGNEQYF
TRBD2 . TRBJ2-1 TRBV5-1 TGCGCCAGCAGCGCTTCTAGCGGGGCTTACAATGAGCAGTTCTTC CASSASSGAYNEQFF
TRBD1 few TRBJ2-4 TRBV6-2/TRBV6-3 TGTGCCAGCAGTTACGCCGGGACAGCGCGAATTCAGTACTTC CASSYAGTARIQYF
. . TRBJ2-3 TRBV29-1 TGCAGCGTTGATCCGGGGGCAGATACGCAGTATTTT CSVDPGADTQYF
. . TRBJ2-2 TRBV5-1 TGCGCCAGCAGCCCCTCTGCAGGGTGGACCACCGGGGAGCTGTTTTTT CASSPSAGWTTGELFF
. few TRBJ1-3 TRBV29-1 TGCAGCGCCCGACGAGACTCTGGAAACACCATATATTTT CSARRDSGNTIYF